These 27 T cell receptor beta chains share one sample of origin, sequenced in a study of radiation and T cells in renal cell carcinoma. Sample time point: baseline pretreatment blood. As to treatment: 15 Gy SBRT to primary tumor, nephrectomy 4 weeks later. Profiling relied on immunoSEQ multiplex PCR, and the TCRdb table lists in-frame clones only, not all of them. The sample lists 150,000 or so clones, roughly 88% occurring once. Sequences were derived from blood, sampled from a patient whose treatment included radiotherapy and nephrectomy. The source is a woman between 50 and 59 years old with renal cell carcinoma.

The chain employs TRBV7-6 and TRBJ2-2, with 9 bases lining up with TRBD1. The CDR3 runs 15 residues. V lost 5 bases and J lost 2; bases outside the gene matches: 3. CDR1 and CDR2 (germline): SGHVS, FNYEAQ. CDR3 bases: TGTGCCAGCAGCCGGACAGGGGATAACACCGGGGAGCTGTTTTTT. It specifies CASSRTGDNTGELFF.

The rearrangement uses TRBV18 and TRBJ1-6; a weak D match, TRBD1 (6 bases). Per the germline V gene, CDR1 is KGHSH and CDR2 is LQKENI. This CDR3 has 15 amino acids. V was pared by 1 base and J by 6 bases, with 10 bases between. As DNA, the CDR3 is TGTGCCAGCTCACCACGGACAGATATTAATTCACCCCTCCACTTT. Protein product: CASSPRTDINSPLHF. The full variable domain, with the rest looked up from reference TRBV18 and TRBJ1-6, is NAGVMQNPRHLVRRRGQEARLRCSPMKGHSHVYWYRQLPEEGLKFMVYLQKENIIDESGMPKERFSAEFPKEGPSILRIQQVVRGDSAAYFCASSPRTDINSPLHFGNGTRLTVT.

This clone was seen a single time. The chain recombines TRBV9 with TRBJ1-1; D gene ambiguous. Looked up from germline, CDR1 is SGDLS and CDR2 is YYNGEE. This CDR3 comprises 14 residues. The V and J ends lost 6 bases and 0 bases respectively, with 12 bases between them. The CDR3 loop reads CASNRDGLNTEAFF. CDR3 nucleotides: TGTGCCAGCAACAGAGACGGTTTGAACACTGAAGCTTTCTTT.

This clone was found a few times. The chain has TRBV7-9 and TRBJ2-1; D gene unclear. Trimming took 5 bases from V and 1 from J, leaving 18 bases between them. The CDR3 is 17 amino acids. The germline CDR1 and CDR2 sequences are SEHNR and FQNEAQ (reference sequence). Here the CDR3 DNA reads TGTGCCAGCAGCCCCAAGGTGCGGATGAGTTCCTACAATGAGCAGTTCTTC. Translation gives CASSPKVRMSSYNEQFF.

The CDR3 protein is CASGLGSDSQYF. Here the CDR3 DNA reads TGTGCCAGCGGCCTGGGATCCGATTCGCAGTATTTT. The chain links TRBV13 to TRBJ2-3; D unresolved. The CDR3 runs to 12 residues. The germline gives CDR1 PRHDT, CDR2 FYEKMQ (reference sequence). Trimming shortened V by 8 bases and J by 10 bases, and 16 bases separated the two germline ends.

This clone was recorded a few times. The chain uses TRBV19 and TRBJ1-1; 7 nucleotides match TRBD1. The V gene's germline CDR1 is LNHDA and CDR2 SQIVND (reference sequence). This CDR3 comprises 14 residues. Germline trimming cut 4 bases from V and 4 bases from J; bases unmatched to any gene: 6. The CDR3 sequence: CASSTRQGGTEAFF. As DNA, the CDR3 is TGTGCCAGTAGTACCCGACAGGGCGGCACTGAAGCTTTCTTT.

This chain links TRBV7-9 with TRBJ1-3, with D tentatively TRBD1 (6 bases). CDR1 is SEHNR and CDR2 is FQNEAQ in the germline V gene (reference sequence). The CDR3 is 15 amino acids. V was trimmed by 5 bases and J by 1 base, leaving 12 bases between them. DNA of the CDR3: TGTGCCAGCAGCGTAGACAGGCTATCTGGAAACACCATATATTTT. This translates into CASSVDRLSGNTIYF.

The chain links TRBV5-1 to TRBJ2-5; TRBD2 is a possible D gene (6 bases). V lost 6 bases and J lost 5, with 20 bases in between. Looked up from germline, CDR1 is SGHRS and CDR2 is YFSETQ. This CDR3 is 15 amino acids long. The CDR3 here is CASTPDPTGGETQYF. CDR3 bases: TGCGCCAGCACCCCAGATCCCACTGGGGGGGAGACCCAGTACTTC. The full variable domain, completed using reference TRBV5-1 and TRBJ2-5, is KAGVTQTPRYLIKTRGQQVTLSCSPISGHRSVSWYQQTPGQGLQFLFEYFSETQRNKGNFPGRFSGRQFSNSRSEMNVSTLELGDSALYLCASTPDPTGGETQYFGPGTRLLVL.

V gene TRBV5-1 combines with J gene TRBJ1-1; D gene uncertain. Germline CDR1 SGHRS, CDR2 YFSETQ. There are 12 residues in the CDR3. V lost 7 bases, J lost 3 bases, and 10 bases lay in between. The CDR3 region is CASSGWYTEAFF. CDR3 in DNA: TGCGCCAGCTCGGGGTGGTACACTGAAGCTTTCTTT.

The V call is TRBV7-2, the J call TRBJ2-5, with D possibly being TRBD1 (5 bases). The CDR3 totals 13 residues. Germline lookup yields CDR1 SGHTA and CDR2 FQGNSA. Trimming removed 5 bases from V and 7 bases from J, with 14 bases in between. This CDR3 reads CASSPQPQGTQYF. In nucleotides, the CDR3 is TGTGCCAGCAGCCCACAGCCTCAGGGGACCCAGTACTTC.

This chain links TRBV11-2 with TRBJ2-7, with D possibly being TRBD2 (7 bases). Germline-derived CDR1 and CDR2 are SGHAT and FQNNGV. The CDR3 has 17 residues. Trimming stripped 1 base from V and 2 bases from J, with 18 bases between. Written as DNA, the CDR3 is TGTGCCAGCAGCTTAGTATTTCTGGGGGGGGCTACCTACGAGCAGTACTTC. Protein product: CASSLVFLGGATYEQYF.

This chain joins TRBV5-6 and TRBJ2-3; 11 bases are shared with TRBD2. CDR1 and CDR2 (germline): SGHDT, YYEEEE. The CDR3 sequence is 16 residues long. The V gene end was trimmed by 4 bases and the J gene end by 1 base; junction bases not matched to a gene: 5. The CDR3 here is CASSPVAGGGTDTQYF. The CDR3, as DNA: TGTGCCAGCAGCCCAGTAGCGGGGGGGGGCACAGATACGCAGTATTTT.

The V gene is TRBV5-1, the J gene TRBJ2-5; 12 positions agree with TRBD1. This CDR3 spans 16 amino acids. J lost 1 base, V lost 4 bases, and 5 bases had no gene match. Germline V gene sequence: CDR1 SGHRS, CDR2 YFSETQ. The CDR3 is CASSGRDRGPQETQYF. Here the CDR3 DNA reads TGCGCCAGCAGCGGAAGGGACAGGGGGCCCCAAGAGACCCAGTACTTC.

CDR3 DNA sequence: TGTGCCAGCAGCTCTCAGGGGTCCCGGGGGACTGAAGCTTTCTTT. Encoded protein: CASSSQGSRGTEAFF. This rearrangement joins TRBV9 to TRBJ1-1, with TRBD1 as a possible D gene (6 bases). Germline values: CDR1 SGDLS, CDR2 YYNGEE. The CDR3 is 15 residues long. V was trimmed by 4 bases and J by 5 bases, leaving 18 bases between them.

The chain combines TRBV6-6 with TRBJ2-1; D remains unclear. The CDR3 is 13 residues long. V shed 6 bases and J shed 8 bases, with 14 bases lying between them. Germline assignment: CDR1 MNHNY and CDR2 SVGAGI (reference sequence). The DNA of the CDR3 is TGTGCCAGCAGCTCTCCTATGAGCGATGAGCAGTTCTTC. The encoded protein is CASSSPMSDEQFF.

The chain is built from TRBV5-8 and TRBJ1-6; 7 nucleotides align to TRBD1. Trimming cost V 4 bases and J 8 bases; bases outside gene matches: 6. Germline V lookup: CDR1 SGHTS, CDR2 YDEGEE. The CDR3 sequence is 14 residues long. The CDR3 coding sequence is TGTGCCAGCAGCCTGGGACAGATTTATTCACCCCTCCACTTT. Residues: CASSLGQIYSPLHF.

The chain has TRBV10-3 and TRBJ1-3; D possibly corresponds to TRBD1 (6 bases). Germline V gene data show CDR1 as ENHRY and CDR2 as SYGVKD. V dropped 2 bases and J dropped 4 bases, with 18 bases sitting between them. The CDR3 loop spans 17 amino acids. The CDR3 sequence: CAISEALGTKSGNTIYF. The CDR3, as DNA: TGTGCCATCAGTGAGGCCCTCGGGACAAAATCCGGAAACACCATATATTTT.

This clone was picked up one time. The CDR3 sequence: CASSSQQGVGEKLFF. The CDR3 nucleotides read TGTGCCAGCAGCTCTCAACAGGGAGTGGGAGAAAAACTGTTTTTT. The chain recombines TRBV7-9 with TRBJ1-4, with D maybe TRBD1 (6 bases). The V gene lost 4 bases and the J gene lost 8 bases, with 17 bases spanning the gap. The CDR3 is 15 amino acids. Germline assignment: CDR1 SEHNR and CDR2 FQNEAQ (reference sequence).

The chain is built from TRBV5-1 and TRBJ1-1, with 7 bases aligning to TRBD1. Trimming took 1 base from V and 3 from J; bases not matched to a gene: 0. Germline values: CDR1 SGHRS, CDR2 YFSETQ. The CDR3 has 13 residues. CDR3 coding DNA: TGCGCCAGCAGCTTGCAGGGGGACACTGAAGCTTTCTTT. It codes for CASSLQGDTEAFF.

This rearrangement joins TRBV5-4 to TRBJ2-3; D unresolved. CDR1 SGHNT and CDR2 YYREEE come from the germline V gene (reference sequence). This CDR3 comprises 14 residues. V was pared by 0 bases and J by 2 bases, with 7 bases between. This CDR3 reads CASSLAEYTDTQYF. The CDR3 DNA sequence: TGTGCCAGCAGCTTGGCCGAGTACACAGATACGCAGTATTTT. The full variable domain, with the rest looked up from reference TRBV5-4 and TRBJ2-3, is ETGVTQSPTHLIKTRGQQVTLRCSSQSGHNTVSWYQQALGQGPQFIFQYYREEENGRGNFPPRFSGLQFPNYSSELNVNALELDDSALYLCASSLAEYTDTQYFGPGTRLTVL.

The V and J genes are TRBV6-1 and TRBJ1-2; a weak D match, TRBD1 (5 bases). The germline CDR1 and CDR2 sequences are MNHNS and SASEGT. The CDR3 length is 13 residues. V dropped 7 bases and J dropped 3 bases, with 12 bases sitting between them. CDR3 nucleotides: TGTGCCAGCACAGTGGGGGTAGACTATGGCTACACCTTC. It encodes CASTVGVDYGYTF.

Written as DNA, the CDR3 is TGTGCCAGCAGCAAACTGGGAGGACAAGGGACTGAGCAGTACTTC. Translated, it gives CASSKLGGQGTEQYF. The V call is TRBV21-1, the J call TRBJ2-7; TRBD2, the D gene given by the table, was not confirmed from the DNA. TRBV21-1 is marked as a pseudogene. The CDR3 is 15 residues long.

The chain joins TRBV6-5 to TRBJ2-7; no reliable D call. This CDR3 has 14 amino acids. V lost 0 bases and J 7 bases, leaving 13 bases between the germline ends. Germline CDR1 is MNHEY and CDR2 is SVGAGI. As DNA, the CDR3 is TGTGCCAGCAGTTACTCTCGGACCGCGCAGGAGCAGTACTTC. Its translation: CASSYSRTAQEQYF.

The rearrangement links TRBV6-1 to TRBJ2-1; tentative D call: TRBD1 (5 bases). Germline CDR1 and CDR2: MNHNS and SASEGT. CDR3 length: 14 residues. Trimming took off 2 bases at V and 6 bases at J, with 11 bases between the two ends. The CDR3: CASSEFQGTNEQFF. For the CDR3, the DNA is TGTGCCAGCAGTGAATTTCAGGGTACCAATGAGCAGTTCTTC.

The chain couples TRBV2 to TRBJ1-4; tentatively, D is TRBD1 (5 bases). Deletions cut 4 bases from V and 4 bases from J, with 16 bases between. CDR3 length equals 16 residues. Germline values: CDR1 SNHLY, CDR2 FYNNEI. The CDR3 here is CASSVPSRGLNEKLFF. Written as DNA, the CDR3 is TGTGCCAGCAGTGTTCCCAGTCGGGGCCTTAATGAAAAACTGTTTTTT. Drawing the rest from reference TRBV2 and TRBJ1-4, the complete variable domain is EPEVTQTPSHQVTQMGQEVILRCVPISNHLYFYWYRQILGQKVEFLVSFYNNEISEKSEIFDDQFSVERPDGSNFTLKIRSTKLEDSAMYFCASSVPSRGLNEKLFFGSGTQLSVL.

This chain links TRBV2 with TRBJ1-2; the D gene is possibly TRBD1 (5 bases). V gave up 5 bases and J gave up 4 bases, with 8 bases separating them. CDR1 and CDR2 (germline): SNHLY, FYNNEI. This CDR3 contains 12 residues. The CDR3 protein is CASSRQLYGYTF. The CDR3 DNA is TGTGCCAGCAGTCGACAGCTCTATGGCTACACCTTC. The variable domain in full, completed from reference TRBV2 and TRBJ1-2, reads EPEVTQTPSHQVTQMGQEVILRCVPISNHLYFYWYRQILGQKVEFLVSFYNNEISEKSEIFDDQFSVERPDGSNFTLKIRSTKLEDSAMYFCASSRQLYGYTFGSGTRLTVV.

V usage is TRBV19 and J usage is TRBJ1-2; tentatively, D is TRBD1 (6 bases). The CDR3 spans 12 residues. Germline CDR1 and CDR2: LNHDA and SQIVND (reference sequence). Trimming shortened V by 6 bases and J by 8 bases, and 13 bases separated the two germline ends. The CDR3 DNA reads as TGTGCCAGTAGGAACTACAGGGTCGGCTACACCTTC. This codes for CASRNYRVGYTF.